There are a few counts of the clone carrying this TCR beta chain. No antigen is known for it. This sample is part of a study of beta chain features in type 1 diabetes. Across the study: Examination of sorted cells across all samples involved over 95 million cells.

Findings and limits, study-wide: Sequencing of cDNA might inflate the share of cells that strongly express TCR. No resolution was reached here on whether HLA type influences TCRB rearrangement. Researchers report that Type 1 diabetes patients had moderately but significantly shorter TCRB CDR3s across all four CD4+ subsets.

The isolated RNA, all of it, was reverse transcribed, so expressed TCRB transcripts were what got sequenced. Naive, central memory and regulatory T cell samples yielded around 3.4 million reads on average. Produced via immunoSEQ multiplex PCR; TCRdb's table is partial and in-frame only. The sample has just under 150,000 clones; around an eighth are singletons. The CDR3 runs to 12 residues. V shed 4 bases and J shed 1 base, with 5 bases lying between them. Germline CDR1 reads SGHNT; CDR2 reads YYREEE (reference sequence). The TCR sequence derives from a young man with type 1 diabetes. Sequencing input: central memory CD4+ T cells from blood. This chain links TRBV5-4 with TRBJ1-2; D unresolved. The CDR3: CASSQNNYGYTF. In DNA, the CDR3 is TGTGCCAGCAGCCAAAATAACTATGGCTACACCTTC. The entire variable domain, with the rest obtained from reference TRBV5-4 and TRBJ1-2, is as follows: ETGVTQSPTHLIKTRGQQVTLRCSSQSGHNTVSWYQQALGQGPQFIFQYYREEENGRGNFPPRFSGLQFPNYSSELNVNALELDDSALYLCASSQNNYGYTFGSGTRLTVV.